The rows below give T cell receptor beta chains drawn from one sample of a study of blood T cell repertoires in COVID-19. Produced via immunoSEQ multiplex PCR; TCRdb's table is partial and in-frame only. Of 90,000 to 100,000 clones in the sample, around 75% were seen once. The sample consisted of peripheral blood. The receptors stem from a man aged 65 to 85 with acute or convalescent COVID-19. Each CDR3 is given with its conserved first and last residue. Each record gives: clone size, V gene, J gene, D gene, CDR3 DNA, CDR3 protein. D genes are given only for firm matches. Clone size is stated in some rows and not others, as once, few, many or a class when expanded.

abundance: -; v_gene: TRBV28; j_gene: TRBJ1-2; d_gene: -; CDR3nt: TGTGCCAGCAGTTCCAGGAGGGCCTATGGCTACACCTTC; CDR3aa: CASSSRRAYGYTF
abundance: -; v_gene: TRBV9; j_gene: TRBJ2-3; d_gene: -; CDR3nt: TGTGCCAGCAGCGTCAGGGGGGATCCTAGCACAGATACGCAGTATTTT; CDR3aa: CASSVRGDPSTDTQYF
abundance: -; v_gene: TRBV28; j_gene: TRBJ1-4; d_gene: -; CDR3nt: TGTGCCAGCAGCCTAATAATCGGGAGTGGTGAAAAACTGTTTTTT; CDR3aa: CASSLIIGSGEKLFF
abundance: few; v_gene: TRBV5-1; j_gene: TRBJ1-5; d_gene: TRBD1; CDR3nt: TGCGCCAGCAGCGTACGGGGGACAGCCGATCAGCCCCAGCATTTT; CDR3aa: CASSVRGTADQPQHF
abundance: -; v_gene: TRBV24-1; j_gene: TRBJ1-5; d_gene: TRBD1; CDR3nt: TGTGCCACCAGTGATGGACAGGGTCGTCGGCCCCAGCATTTT; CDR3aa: CATSDGQGRRPQHF
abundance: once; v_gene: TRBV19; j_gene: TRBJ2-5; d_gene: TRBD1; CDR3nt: TGTGCCAGTAGTAGGGACGGGACAGGACAAGAGACCCAGTACTTC; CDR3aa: CASSRDGTGQETQYF
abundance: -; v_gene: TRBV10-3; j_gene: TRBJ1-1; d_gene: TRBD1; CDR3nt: TGTGCCACCGGGACAGGCTCCGTGGCTTTCTTT; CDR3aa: CATGTGSVAFF
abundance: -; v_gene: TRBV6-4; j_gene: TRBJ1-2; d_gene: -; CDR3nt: TGTGCCAGCAGAGCCAGGTGGTTTGATGGCTACACCTTC; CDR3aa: CASRARWFDGYTF
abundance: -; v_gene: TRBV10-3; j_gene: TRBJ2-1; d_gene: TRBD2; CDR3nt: TGTGCCAGTCTAGCGGGAGAAGGCCACAATGAGCAGTTCTTC; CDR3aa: CASLAGEGHNEQFF
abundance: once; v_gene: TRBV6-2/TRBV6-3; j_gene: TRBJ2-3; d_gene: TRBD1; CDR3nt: TGTGCCAGCAGTTACGAGTTCGACAGGGGGACAGATACGCAGTATTTT; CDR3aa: CASSYEFDRGTDTQYF
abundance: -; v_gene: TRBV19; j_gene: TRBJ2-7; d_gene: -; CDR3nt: TGTGCCAGTCGGGGAGACCTCTACGAGCAGTACTTC; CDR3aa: CASRGDLYEQYF
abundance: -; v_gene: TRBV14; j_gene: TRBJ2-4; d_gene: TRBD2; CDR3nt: TGTGCCAGCAGCCACCCACGGACTAGCGGGAGGGGACCGCTAGCCAAAAACATTCAGTACTTC; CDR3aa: CASSHPRTSGRGPLAKNIQYF
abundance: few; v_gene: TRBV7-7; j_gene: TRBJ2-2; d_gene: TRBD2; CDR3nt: TGTGCTAGCAGCACGACCAACAGCGGGAGGGCCAACACCGGGGAGCTGTTTTTT; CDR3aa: CASSTTNSGRANTGELFF
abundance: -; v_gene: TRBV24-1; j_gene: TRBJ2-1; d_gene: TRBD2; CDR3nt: TGTGCCACCAGTGATCCCCGGGACTACCGCAAAGAGAATGAGCAGTTCTTC; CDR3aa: CATSDPRDYRKENEQFF
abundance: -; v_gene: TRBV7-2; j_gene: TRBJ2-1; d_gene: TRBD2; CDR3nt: TGTGCCAGCAGCTTCTACAAACTCGGGACTAGCGGGAGGGGTGAGCAGTTCTTC; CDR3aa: CASSFYKLGTSGRGEQFF
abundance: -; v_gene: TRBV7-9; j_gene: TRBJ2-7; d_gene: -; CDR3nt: TGTGCCAGCAGCTTAGAGGCGGGGTCCTACGAGCAGTACTTC; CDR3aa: CASSLEAGSYEQYF
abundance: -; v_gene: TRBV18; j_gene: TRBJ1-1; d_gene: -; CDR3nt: TGTGCCAGCTCACCAAGACAGAACACTGAAGCTTTCTTT; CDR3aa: CASSPRQNTEAFF
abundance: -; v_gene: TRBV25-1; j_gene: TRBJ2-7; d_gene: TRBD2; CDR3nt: TGTGCCAGCAGTGAATCCAGCGGGAGGCTTATCGACGAGCAGTACTTC; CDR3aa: CASSESSGRLIDEQYF
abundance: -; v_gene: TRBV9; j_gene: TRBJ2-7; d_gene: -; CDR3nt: TGTGCCAGCAGCGTAGAGGACACGTACGAGCAGTACTTC; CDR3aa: CASSVEDTYEQYF
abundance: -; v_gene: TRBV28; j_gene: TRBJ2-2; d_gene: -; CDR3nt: TGTGCCAGCAGTACTCAGGGGTATACCGGGGAGCTGTTTTTT; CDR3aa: CASSTQGYTGELFF
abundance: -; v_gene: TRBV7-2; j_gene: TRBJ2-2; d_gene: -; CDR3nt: TGTGCCAGCAGCCCGGTCGGGGAGCTGTTTTTT; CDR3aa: CASSPVGELFF
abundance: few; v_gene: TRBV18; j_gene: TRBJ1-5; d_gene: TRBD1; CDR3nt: TGTGCCAGCTCACCAACAGGGGGCCCGGATCAGCCCCAGCATTTT; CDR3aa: CASSPTGGPDQPQHF